This T cell receptor (beta chain) is from a study of Graves' ophthalmopathy and Graves' hyperthyroidism. The study amplified TCR beta CDR3 regions using RNA transcripts. First-round RT-PCR with HTBI primers preceded a second-round multiplex PCR. TCRdb recomputed calls from the multiplex PCR reads with MiXCR, one row per CDR3 protein. The top ten hold around 4% of the sample, which has around 520,000 distinct CDR3 sequences, about 40% seen once. In the case of this clonotype: The antigen is undetermined.

Regarding the study as a whole: Blood samples also showed most expanded thyroid clonotypes exceeding 0.001 frequency.

Losses at the gene ends were 3 bases for V and 3 bases for J; bases not matched to a gene: 6. The CDR3 is 15 amino acids. CDR1 is SGHAT, CDR2 FQDESV, per germline (reference sequence). Pregnant or lactating patients and those with other autoimmune diseases or uncontrolled infections were excluded. The chain joins TRBV11-1 to TRBJ2-7, with TRBD1 identical over 9 bases. The sequence was obtained from an adult man with Graves' hyperthyroidism. The sequenced sample consisted of peripheral blood or thyroid tissue (not recorded which). The CDR3 nucleotides read TGTGCCAGCAGCTTCCGGGACAGGGCTTTCTACGAGCAGTACTTC. It specifies CASSFRDRAFYEQYF.